The rows below give T cell receptor beta chains drawn from one sample of a study of cytomegalovirus exposure and HLA in healthy donors. Produced via immunoSEQ multiplex PCR; TCRdb's table is partial and in-frame only. The sample shows some 130,000 clones, 80% to 90% of them seen only once. Sequenced: PBMCs. These receptors originate from a woman younger than 45 in good health and CMV-seronegative. CDR3s include the opening cysteine and the closing phenylalanine or tryptophan. The D gene is left open where the match is weak. Where a row states a size, it is once, few, many or the class of an expanded clone; other rows omit it.

>15|-|TRBJ1-2|-|TRBV4-3
CASSQERQGNYGYTF
TGCGCCAGCAGCCAAGAACGGCAGGGCAACTATGGCTACACCTTC
>15|-|TRBJ2-7|TRBD1|TRBV5-4
CASSPGTGASYEQYF
TGTGCCAGCAGTCCCGGGACAGGGGCCTCCTACGAGCAGTACTTC
>13|-|TRBJ1-1|-|TRBV18
CASSPREYTEAFF
TGTGCCAGCTCACCGCGGGAGTACACTGAAGCTTTCTTT
>15|-|TRBJ2-1|TRBD2|TRBV10-3
CAITGTSGGRGGQFF
TGTGCCATCACCGGGACTAGCGGGGGCCGAGGGGGACAGTTCTTC
>13|-|TRBJ2-3|TRBD2|TRBV29-1
CSVTSGSTDTQYF
TGCAGCGTTACTAGCGGGAGCACAGATACGCAGTATTTT
>13|-|TRBJ2-7|-|TRBV19
CASSIRYRYEQYF
TGTGCCAGTAGTATCCGTTATAGATACGAGCAGTACTTC
>14|-|TRBJ2-1|TRBD2|TRBV19
CASRIAGSHNEQFF
TGTGCCAGTAGAATAGCGGGGAGTCACAATGAGCAGTTCTTC
>15|-|TRBJ1-2|-|TRBV5-4
CASSLYGAPNYGYTF
TGTGCCAGCAGCTTGTATGGGGCTCCTAACTATGGCTACACCTTC
>13|-|TRBJ1-1|TRBD1|TRBV13
CASSHGGQLAAFF
TGTGCCAGCAGCCACGGGGGACAGCTTGCTGCTTTCTTT
>16|few|TRBJ1-6|TRBD1|TRBV7-9
CSSSSPGTGDISPLHF
TGTTCCAGCAGCTCCCCCGGGACAGGGGATATTTCACCCCTCCACTTT
>14|-|TRBJ1-1|-|TRBV7-2
CASSPFGYRDEAFF
TGTGCCAGCAGCCCCTTTGGATACAGGGACGAAGCTTTCTTT
>16|-|TRBJ2-3|-|TRBV5-1
CASSLNPQRSTDTQYF
TGCGCCAGCAGCTTGAACCCCCAGCGGAGCACAGATACGCAGTATTTT
>14|-|TRBJ1-6|TRBD1|TRBV5-4
CASTVDRDNSPLHF
TGTGCCAGCACGGTTGACAGGGATAATTCACCCCTCCACTTT
>15|-|TRBJ2-3|TRBD2|TRBV9
CASAEGGGRADTQYF
TGTGCCAGCGCAGAGGGGGGCGGGAGGGCAGATACGCAGTATTTT
>17|-|TRBJ2-3|TRBD1|TRBV4-3
CASSQERTGTGTDTQYF
TGCGCCAGCAGCCAAGAGAGGACAGGGACCGGCACAGATACGCAGTATTTT
>16|-|TRBJ1-1|TRBD1|TRBV7-3
CASSPTGTGAHTEAFF
TGTGCCAGCAGCCCGACCGGGACAGGGGCTCACACTGAAGCTTTCTTT